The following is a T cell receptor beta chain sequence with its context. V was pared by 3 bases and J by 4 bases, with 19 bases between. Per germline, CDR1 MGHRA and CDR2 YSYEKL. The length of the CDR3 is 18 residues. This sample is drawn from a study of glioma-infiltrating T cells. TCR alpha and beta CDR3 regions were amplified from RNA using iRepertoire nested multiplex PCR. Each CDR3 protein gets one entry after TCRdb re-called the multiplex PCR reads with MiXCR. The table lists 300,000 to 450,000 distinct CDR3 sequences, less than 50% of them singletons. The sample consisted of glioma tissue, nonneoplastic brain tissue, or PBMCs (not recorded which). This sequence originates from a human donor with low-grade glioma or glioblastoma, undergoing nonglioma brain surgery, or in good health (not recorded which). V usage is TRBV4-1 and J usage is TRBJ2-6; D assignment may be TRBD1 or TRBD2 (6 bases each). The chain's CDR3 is CASSHTGGSRSGANVLTF. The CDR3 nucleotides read TGCGCCAGCAGCCATACCGGGGGCTCCCGCTCCGGGGCCAACGTCCTGACTTTC.